This TCR beta chain came from a study of T cell clonality in common variable immunodeficiency. Whole-study findings and limits: Reportedly, TCR beta sequences from common variable immunodeficiency showed fewer deletions and N-nucleotide insertions.

Most patients and controls had Caucasian heritage. The CDR3 has 14 amino acids. Germline V gene lookup returns CDR1 SGHRS and CDR2 YFSETQ. Trimming shortened V by 7 bases and J by 5 bases, and 18 bases separated the two germline ends. Comments on this clone: The antigen remains unidentified. With the read ending 3 residues before the CDR3 end, the germline J gene is used to fill in that end.

Assay: immunoSEQ multiplex PCR; the TCRdb copy retains only in-frame clones and omits some. Altogether approximately 18,000 clones were found in the sample, and no singletons occur. The receptor's source is a human donor with common variable immunodeficiency. The chain joins TRBV5-1 to TRBJ2-5; the D gene is possibly TRBD2 (5 bases). The material sequenced was peripheral blood mononuclear cells. CDR3 sequence: CASGIHRGEETQYF. Incomplete CDR3 DNA: TGCGCCAGCGGCATTCATCGGGGTGAGGAGACC.